This T cell receptor (beta chain) was observed in a study of T cells in localized non-small cell lung cancer. Findings of the study overall: In adjacent lung appeared a median around 62 of the top 100 tumor clones.

The repertoire was sequenced with immunoSEQ multiplex PCR; TCRdb's copy has only in-frame clones and lacks some. The sample contains over 70,000 clones, approximately 90% of which appear only once. With regard to this clone: What it binds is unknown.

Sequencing used PBMCs, obtained before any cancer treatment. This TCR was recovered from a woman aged 40 to 75 with stage II squamous cell lung carcinoma.

The CDR3 DNA reads TGTGCCAGCGGAGACCGCTCTGGGGCCAACGTCCTGACTTTC. Amino acid sequence: CASGDRSGANVLTF. The rearrangement links TRBV6-5 to TRBJ2-6; D call uncertain. The V end was cut by 8 bases, the J end by 0 bases, with 8 bases between. There are 14 residues in the CDR3. Germline V gene lookup returns CDR1 MNHEY and CDR2 SVGAGI.